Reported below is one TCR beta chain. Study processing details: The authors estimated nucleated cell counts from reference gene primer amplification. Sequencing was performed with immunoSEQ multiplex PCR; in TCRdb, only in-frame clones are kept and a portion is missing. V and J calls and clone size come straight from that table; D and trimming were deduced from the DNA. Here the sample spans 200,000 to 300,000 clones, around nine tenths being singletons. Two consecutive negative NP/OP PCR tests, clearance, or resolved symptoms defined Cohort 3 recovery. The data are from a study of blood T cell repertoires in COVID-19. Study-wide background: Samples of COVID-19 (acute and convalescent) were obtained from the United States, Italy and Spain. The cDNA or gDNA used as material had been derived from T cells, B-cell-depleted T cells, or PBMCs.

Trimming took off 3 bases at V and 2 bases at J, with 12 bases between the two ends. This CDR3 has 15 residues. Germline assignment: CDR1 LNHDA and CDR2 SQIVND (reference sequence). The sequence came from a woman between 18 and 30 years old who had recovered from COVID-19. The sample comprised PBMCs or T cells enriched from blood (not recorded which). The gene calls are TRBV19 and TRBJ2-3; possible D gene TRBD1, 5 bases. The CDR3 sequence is CASSMGQRYTDTQYF. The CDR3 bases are TGTGCCAGTAGTATGGGGCAGAGGTACACAGATACGCAGTATTTT.